This T cell receptor (beta chain) was sequenced in a study of vaccination and CD4 T cells after COVID-19. The CDR3 is 13 residues long. The germline gives CDR1 WNHNN, CDR2 SYGVQD (reference sequence). V gave up 9 bases and J gave up 6 bases; unmatched junction bases: 4. There are a few counts of this clonotype. The antigen remains undetermined. Sequence data for DNA of cultured CD4+ T cells were generated by the Oncomine TCR Beta short-read assay. Each CDR3 protein gets one entry after TCRdb re-called the PCR reads with MiXCR. The table lists roughly 8,000 distinct CDR3 sequences, approximately 53% of them singletons. The treatment denotes: roughly 11-day PBMC culture with coronavirus spike peptide pools or control peptides (ViraFEST assay). Gathered ahead of the COVID-19 pandemic (2011-2018) were the CD4+ T cells of the unexposed donor.

This chain links TRBV10-1 with TRBJ2-2; 10 bases map to TRBD1. This TCR was sampled from a human donor in good health. The sequenced sample was CD4+ T cells from blood, cultured in vitro. This CDR3 reads CASTGQGAGELFF. The CDR3 DNA sequence: TGCGCCAGTACCGGACAGGGGGCCGGGGAGCTGTTTTTT.